This TCR beta chain comes out of a study of identical twins. Overall study results and limits: Twin-shared out-of-frame alpha sequences were enriched for low generation probability.

With regard to this clonotype: Its cognate antigen is unknown.

Trimming took 4 bases from V and 0 from J; bases not matched to a gene: 5. Germline V gene sequence: CDR1 MDHEN, CDR2 SYDVKM. The CDR3 sequence is 17 residues long. Carrying unique molecular identifiers, the cDNA also gained a universal primer site through template switching. MiXCR, run by TCRdb on the 5' RACE reads, gives a single entry per CDR3 protein. This table has under 1 million distinct CDR3 sequences, 12% appearing once. This sample also appeared in a second study, on yellow fever vaccine responses in identical twins.

The TCR was taken from a woman aged 18-29 years in good health. The sequencing sample was made of PBMCs. This rearrangement joins TRBV28 to TRBJ2-3, with 12 bases identical to TRBD2. The CDR3 spells CASSSGTSGPSTDTQYF. CDR3 sequence (DNA): TGTGCCAGCAGTTCCGGGACTAGCGGGCCTAGCACAGATACGCAGTATTTT.